Listed here are 3 T cell receptor beta chains from one sample, sequenced in a study of blood T cells in healthy people across ages. Together with a sample-barcoded 5' primer, a J-beta primer mix was included in a second PCR lasting roughly 7 to 11 cycles. TCRdb itself ran the 5' RACE reads through MiXCR, one entry per CDR3 protein. The sample lists fewer than 2,000,000 distinct CDR3 sequences; roughly 32% were seen once. Sequencing was done on a sample of blood. The receptor set was obtained from a woman younger than 45 in good health.

This clonotype was observed a few times. The V and J genes are TRBV2 and TRBJ1-2, with D possibly being TRBD1 (6 bases). From germline, CDR1 is SNHLY and CDR2 FYNNEI. Trimming took off 4 bases at V and 8 bases at J, with 14 bases between the two ends. The CDR3 has 13 residues. The CDR3: CASSARGQGGYTF. CDR3 nucleotides: TGTGCCAGCAGTGCCCGGGGGCAGGGGGGCTACACCTTC.

V and J are TRBV19 and TRBJ2-3, with 7 bases lining up with TRBD1. Germline values: CDR1 LNHDA, CDR2 SQIVND (reference sequence). Trimming at V came to 8 bases and at J to 0 bases, leaving 5 bases not matched to a gene. The CDR3 is 14 residues long. Here the CDR3 reads CASGTVYSTDTQYF. CDR3 DNA: TGTGCCAGTGGGACAGTTTATAGCACAGATACGCAGTATTTT.

The J gene is TRBJ2-1, the V gene TRBV28; TRBD2 agrees at 7 bases. CDR3 length equals 15 residues. Per germline, CDR1 MDHEN and CDR2 SYDVKM. The trim removed 3 bases at V and 5 bases at J, leaving 7 bases unmatched. CDR3 sequence (DNA): TGTGCCAGCAGTTTTTGGGCGGGAGAGGACAATGAGCAGTTCTTC. Protein sequence: CASSFWAGEDNEQFF.